The next 20 T cell receptor beta chains were all read from a single sample in a study of PD-1 blockade in classical Hodgkin lymphoma. TCRdb's copy holds only in-frame clones and misses some; the assay was immunoSEQ multiplex PCR. The sample contains roughly 39,000 clones, around four fifths of which appear only once. Time point given: cycle 4 day 1 (C4D1), after 6 weeks of nivolumab. In every patient, relapse followed autologous stem cell transplantation, while exposure to brentuximab vedotin differed. The sample consisted of peripheral blood mononuclear cells (PBMCs), taken before the fourth cycle of nivolumab. These receptors were collected from a human donor with classical Hodgkin lymphoma.

The chain uses TRBV7-3 and TRBJ2-3, with 7 bases aligning to TRBD1. The J segment lost 4 bases and the V segment lost 5 bases, leaving 9 bases of the junction unmatched. Germline-derived CDR1 and CDR2 are SGHTA and FQGTGA. The CDR3 sequence is 15 residues long. DNA for the CDR3: TGTGCCAGCAGCCGCTCCGGGACAGACCCAGATACGCAGTATTTT. Protein product: CASSRSGTDPDTQYF.

The chain employs TRBV7-6 and TRBJ2-2; perhaps TRBD1 as D (5 bases). V was cut by 2 bases and J by 9 bases, with 16 bases left in between. Germline V lookup: CDR1 SGHVS, CDR2 FNYEAQ. CDR3 length: 15 amino acids. CDR3 residues: CASSLLAGPARELFF. CDR3 coding DNA: TGTGCCAGCAGCTTACTGGCAGGGCCCGCCCGGGAGCTGTTTTTT.

This clone was found many times. V usage is TRBV28 and J usage is TRBJ1-2; 7 nucleotides line up with TRBD1. The V gene's germline CDR1 is MDHEN and CDR2 SYDVKM. The CDR3 contains 14 residues. J gave up 1 base and V 7 bases, and 6 bases lay outside the gene matches. The CDR3 sequence: CASIRDRFNYGYTF. The CDR3 region has the DNA TGTGCCAGCATCCGGGACAGATTTAACTATGGCTACACCTTC.

The chain uses TRBV27 and TRBJ1-2; perhaps TRBD1 as D (6 bases). Trimming pared 6 bases from V and 7 bases from J, leaving 15 bases between. The CDR3 sequence is 13 residues long. The germline V gene has CDR1 MNHEY and CDR2 SMNVEV (reference sequence). CDR3 residues: CASSQTGSSGYTF. DNA for the CDR3: TGTGCCAGCAGCCAAACAGGGTCCAGTGGCTACACCTTC.

This clone has just a few counts. The rearrangement joins TRBV4-3 to TRBJ1-6; 9 bases match TRBD1. The junction had 13 bases not matched to a gene; V was cut back by 1 base and J by 9 bases. The CDR3 totals 18 residues. CDR1 is LGHNA and CDR2 is YSLEER in the germline V gene. The CDR3 here is CASSQAIRNRGHFSPLHF. DNA for the CDR3: TGCGCCAGCAGCCAAGCTATCCGCAACAGGGGGCATTTTTCACCCCTCCACTTT.

The gene calls are TRBV11-2 and TRBJ2-5; 7 bases align to TRBD1. Germline V CDR1 and CDR2: SGHAT, FQNNGV. The CDR3 is made up of 15 amino acids. V trimming: 2 bases; J trimming: 5 bases; junction bases outside the gene matches: 8. CDR3 protein: CASSLNPTGQETQYF. The CDR3 DNA follows: TGTGCCAGCAGCTTAAATCCGACAGGGCAGGAGACCCAGTACTTC.

In its sample, this clone was seen once. The genes are TRBV10-3 and TRBJ2-1; possibly TRBD1 for D (5 bases). Trimming left V 11 bases short and J 10 bases short, with 12 bases between. The CDR3 loop spans 10 amino acids. The germline V gene has CDR1 ENHRY and CDR2 SYGVKD. CDR3 sequence reads: CASGQTEQFF. The CDR3 DNA reads TGTGCCTCCGGACAAACGGAGCAGTTCTTC.

The genes are TRBV5-6 and TRBJ2-3; D ambiguous. Germline V gives CDR1 SGHDT, CDR2 YYEEEE. The CDR3 covers 16 residues. Trimming removed 4 bases at V and 2 bases at J, with 17 bases between. CDR3 residues: CASSNDMLINTDTQYF. DNA for the CDR3: TGTGCCAGCAGCAATGACATGCTAATAAACACAGATACGCAGTATTTT.

The chain is built from TRBV6-5 and TRBJ2-2; 8 bases are a match to TRBD1. CDR3 length: 15 residues. J gave up 10 bases and V 6 bases, and 13 bases lay outside the gene matches. From germline, CDR1 is MNHEY and CDR2 SVGAGI. As DNA, the CDR3 is TGTGCCAGCAGGGGACGGGACAGGTCAGGGGCGGAGCTGTTTTTT. Translating it yields CASRGRDRSGAELFF.

There are a few counts of this clone. This rearrangement joins TRBV2 to TRBJ2-1; the match to TRBD2 covers 13 bases. CDR1 SNHLY and CDR2 FYNNEI come from the germline V gene. The CDR3 has 17 amino acids. The trim removed 3 bases at V and 5 bases at J, leaving 7 bases unmatched. The CDR3 spells CASSEMLGLAGHNEQFF. The CDR3 DNA follows: TGTGCCAGCAGTGAGATGTTGGGACTAGCGGGACACAATGAGCAGTTCTTC.

The chain employs TRBV18 and TRBJ1-5; D may be TRBD1 (6 bases). CDR3 length equals 14 residues. V lost 2 bases, J lost 6 bases, and 11 bases lay in between. Germline V gene lookup returns CDR1 KGHSH and CDR2 LQKENI. This chain's CDR3 is CASSPIGGSQPQHF. The CDR3 DNA follows: TGTGCCAGCTCACCAATAGGGGGGAGTCAGCCCCAGCATTTT.

This clone was recorded only once. The V gene is TRBV6-1, the J gene TRBJ2-7; D is perhaps TRBD2 (6 bases). Looked up from germline, CDR1 is MNHNS and CDR2 is SASEGT. V lost 2 bases and J 1 base, leaving 9 bases between the germline ends. CDR3 length: 14 residues. CDR3 nucleotides: TGTGCCAGCAGTGAAATGGGGGGATCCTACGAGCAGTACTTC. This encodes CASSEMGGSYEQYF.

This chain links TRBV2 with TRBJ2-1, with 7 bases lining up with TRBD2. This CDR3 region has 16 residues. The ends lost 4 bases at V and 0 bases at J; junction bases unmatched: 6. From germline, CDR1 is SNHLY and CDR2 FYNNEI. Written as DNA, the CDR3 is TGTGCCAGCAGTGTTTCGGGGGGATTCTCCTACAATGAGCAGTTCTTC. The encoded protein is CASSVSGGFSYNEQFF.

This clone is medium-sized by share. The chain is built from TRBV7-9 and TRBJ2-1; no definite D call. V lost 1 base to trimming and J lost 12 bases, with 4 bases between them. The CDR3 spans 10 residues. Germline V gene sequence: CDR1 SEHNR, CDR2 FQNEAQ (reference sequence). CDR3 in amino acids: CASSLGAQFF. The CDR3, as DNA: TGTGCCAGCAGCTTAGGGGCGCAGTTCTTC.

This chain joins TRBV4-2 and TRBJ1-6; D may be TRBD1 (6 bases). The ends were cut back, 1 base at V and 8 bases at J, with 9 bases in the middle. Germline assignment: CDR1 LGHNA and CDR2 YNFKEQ. The CDR3 length is 14 residues. The CDR3 loop is CASSQAGDHSPLHF. Written as DNA, the CDR3 is TGTGCCAGCAGCCAAGCAGGGGATCATTCACCCCTCCACTTT.

V and J are TRBV10-3 and TRBJ2-5, with 8 nucleotides matching TRBD2. This CDR3 is 16 amino acids long. Germline V gene sequence: CDR1 ENHRY, CDR2 SYGVKD. Losses at the gene ends were 0 bases for V and 2 bases for J; bases not matched to a gene: 5. CDR3 in amino acids: CAISESWSGGQETQYF. Here the CDR3 DNA reads TGTGCCATCAGTGAGTCGTGGAGCGGGGGTCAAGAGACCCAGTACTTC.

The J gene is TRBJ2-2, the V gene TRBV6-5; 9 nucleotides align to TRBD2. This CDR3 has 15 residues. The germline gives CDR1 MNHEY, CDR2 SVGAGI. V lost 6 bases to trimming and J lost 5 bases; unmatched junction nucleotides: 7. The CDR3 sequence is CASSFAGGRTGELFF. The CDR3 DNA sequence: TGTGCCAGCAGCTTCGCGGGGGGGCGTACCGGGGAGCTGTTTTTT.

V gene TRBV19 combines with J gene TRBJ1-1; D remains unclear. The CDR3 is 14 residues long. CDR1 is LNHDA, CDR2 SQIVND, per germline (reference sequence). V was cut by 2 bases and J by 4 bases, with 11 bases left in between. The CDR3 reads CASSIRVSGTEAFF. The CDR3 nucleotides are TGTGCCAGTAGTATACGGGTAAGCGGCACTGAAGCTTTCTTT.

This rearrangement joins TRBV10-3 to TRBJ2-7, with D hard to call. This CDR3 contains 13 residues. V was trimmed by 0 bases and J by 4 bases, leaving 7 bases between them. From germline, CDR1 is ENHRY and CDR2 SYGVKD. The CDR3 sequence is CAISESLVYEQYF. CDR3 nucleotide sequence: TGTGCCATCAGTGAGTCGTTAGTGTACGAGCAGTACTTC.

This clone was found once. The CDR3 region is CASKLGQGSSYEQYF. For the CDR3, the DNA is TGTGCCAGCAAACTAGGACAGGGGAGCTCCTACGAGCAGTACTTC. The rearrangement links TRBV27 to TRBJ2-7; 9 bases line up with TRBD1. This CDR3 region has 15 residues. Trimming took 7 bases from V and 0 from J; bases not matched to a gene: 7. Germline V gene sequence: CDR1 MNHEY, CDR2 SMNVEV (reference sequence).